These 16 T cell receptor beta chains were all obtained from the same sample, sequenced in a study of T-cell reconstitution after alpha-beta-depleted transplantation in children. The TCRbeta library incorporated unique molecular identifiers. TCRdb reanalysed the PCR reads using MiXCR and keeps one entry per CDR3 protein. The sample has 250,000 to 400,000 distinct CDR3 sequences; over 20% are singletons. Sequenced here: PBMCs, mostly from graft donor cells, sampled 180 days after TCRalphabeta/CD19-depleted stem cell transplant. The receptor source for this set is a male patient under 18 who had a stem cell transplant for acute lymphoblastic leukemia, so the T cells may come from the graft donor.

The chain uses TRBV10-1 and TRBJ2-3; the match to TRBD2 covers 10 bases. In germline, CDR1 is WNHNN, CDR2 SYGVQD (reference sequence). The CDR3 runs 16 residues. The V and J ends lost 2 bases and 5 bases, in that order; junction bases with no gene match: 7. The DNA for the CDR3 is TGCGCCAGCAGTGAGACCGGGACTAGCGAGTTAGATACGCAGTATTTT. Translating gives CASSETGTSELDTQYF.

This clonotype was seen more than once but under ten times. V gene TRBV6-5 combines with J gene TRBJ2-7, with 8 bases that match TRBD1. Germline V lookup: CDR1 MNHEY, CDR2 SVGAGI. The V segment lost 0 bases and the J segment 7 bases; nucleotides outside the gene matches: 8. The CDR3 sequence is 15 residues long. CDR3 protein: CASSYSGQGAGEQYF. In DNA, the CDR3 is TGTGCCAGCAGTTACTCGGGCCAGGGGGCAGGAGAGCAGTACTTC.

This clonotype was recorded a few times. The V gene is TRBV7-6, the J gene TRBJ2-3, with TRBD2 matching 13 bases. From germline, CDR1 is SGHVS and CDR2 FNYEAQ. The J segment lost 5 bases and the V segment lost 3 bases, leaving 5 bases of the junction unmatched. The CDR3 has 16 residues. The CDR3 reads CASSFRTSGRRDTQYF. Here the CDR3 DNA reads TGTGCCAGCAGCTTCAGGACTAGCGGGAGAAGAGATACGCAGTATTTT.

CDR3 sequence: CASSPGQSDEQFF. The CDR3 coding sequence is TGTGCCAGCAGCCCGGGACAATCGGATGAGCAGTTCTTC. The chain employs TRBV5-4 and TRBJ2-1; tentatively, D is TRBD1 (6 bases). The CDR3 consists of 13 residues. From germline, CDR1 is SGHNT and CDR2 YYREEE (reference sequence). V lost 4 bases to trimming and J lost 8 bases, with 13 bases between them.

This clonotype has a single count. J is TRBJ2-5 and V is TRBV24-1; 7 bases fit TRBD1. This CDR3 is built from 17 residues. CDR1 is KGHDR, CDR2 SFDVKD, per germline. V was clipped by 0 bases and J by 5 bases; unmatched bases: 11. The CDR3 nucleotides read TGTGCCACCAGTGATTTGCCCGGTAGGGGGCCAGGGGAGACCCAGTACTTC. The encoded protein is CATSDLPGRGPGETQYF.

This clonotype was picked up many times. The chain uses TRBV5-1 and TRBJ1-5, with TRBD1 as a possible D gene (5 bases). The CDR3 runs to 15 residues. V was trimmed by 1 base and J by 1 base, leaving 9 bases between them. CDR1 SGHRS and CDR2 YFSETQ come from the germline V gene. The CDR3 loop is CASSLSAGSNQPQHF. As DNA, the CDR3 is TGCGCCAGCAGCTTGTCGGCAGGGAGCAATCAGCCCCAGCATTTT.

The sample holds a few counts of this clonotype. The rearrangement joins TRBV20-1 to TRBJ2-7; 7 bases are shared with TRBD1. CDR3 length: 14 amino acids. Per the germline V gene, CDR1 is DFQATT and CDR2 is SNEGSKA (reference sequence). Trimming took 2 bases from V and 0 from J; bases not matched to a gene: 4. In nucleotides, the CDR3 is TGCAGTGCTAGACTCCGGGACAGCTCCTACGAGCAGTACTTC. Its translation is CSARLRDSSYEQYF.

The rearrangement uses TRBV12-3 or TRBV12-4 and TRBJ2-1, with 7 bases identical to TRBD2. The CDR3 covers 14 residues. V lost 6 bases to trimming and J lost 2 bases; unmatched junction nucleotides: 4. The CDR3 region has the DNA TGTGCCAGCAGGTCCGGGACTACCTACAATGAGCAGTTCTTC. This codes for CASRSGTTYNEQFF.

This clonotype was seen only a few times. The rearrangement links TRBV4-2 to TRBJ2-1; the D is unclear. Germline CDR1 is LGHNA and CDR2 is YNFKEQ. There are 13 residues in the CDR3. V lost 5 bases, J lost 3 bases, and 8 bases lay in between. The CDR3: CASSARSYNEQFF. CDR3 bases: TGTGCCAGCAGCGCCAGGAGCTACAATGAGCAGTTCTTC.

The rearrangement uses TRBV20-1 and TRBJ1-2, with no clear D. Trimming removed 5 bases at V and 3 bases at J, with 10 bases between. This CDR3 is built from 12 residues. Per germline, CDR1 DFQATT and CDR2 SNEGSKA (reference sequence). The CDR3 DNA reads TGCAGTGCTCCACCCTTGGACTATGGCTACACCTTC. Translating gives CSAPPLDYGYTF.

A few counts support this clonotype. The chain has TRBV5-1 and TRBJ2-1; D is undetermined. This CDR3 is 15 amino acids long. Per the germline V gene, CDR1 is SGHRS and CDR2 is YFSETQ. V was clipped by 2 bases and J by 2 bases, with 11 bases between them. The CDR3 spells CASSLTLSPYNEQFF. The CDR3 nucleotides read TGCGCCAGCAGCTTAACCCTGTCGCCCTACAATGAGCAGTTCTTC.

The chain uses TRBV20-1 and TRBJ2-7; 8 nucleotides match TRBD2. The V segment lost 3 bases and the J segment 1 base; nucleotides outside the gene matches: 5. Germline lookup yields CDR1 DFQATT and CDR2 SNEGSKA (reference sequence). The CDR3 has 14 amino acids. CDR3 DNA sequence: TGCAGTGCTAGGAAGAGCGGGAGTTCCTACGAGCAGTACTTC. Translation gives CSARKSGSSYEQYF.

CDR3 amino acids: CASSLQSADTQYF. DNA for the CDR3: TGCGCCAGCAGCTTACAGTCAGCAGATACGCAGTATTTT. The rearrangement joins TRBV5-1 to TRBJ2-3; unclear D gene. Germline loops: CDR1 SGHRS, CDR2 YFSETQ. Trimming took off 2 bases at V and 4 bases at J, with 8 bases between the two ends. This CDR3 comprises 13 residues.

The CDR3 loop reads CASSIRLAGSSGANVLTF. Here the CDR3 DNA reads TGTGCCAGCAGCATTCGACTAGCGGGGAGCTCTGGGGCCAACGTCCTGACTTTC. The chain has TRBV11-1 and TRBJ2-6; 11 positions agree with TRBD2. The V gene's germline CDR1 is SGHAT and CDR2 FQDESV (reference sequence). The CDR3 is made up of 18 amino acids. V lost 5 bases and J lost 0; bases outside the gene matches: 6.

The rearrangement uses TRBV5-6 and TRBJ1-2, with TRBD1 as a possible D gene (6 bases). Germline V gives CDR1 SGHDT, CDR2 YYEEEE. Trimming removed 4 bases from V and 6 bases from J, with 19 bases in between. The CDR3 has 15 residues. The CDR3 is CASSVRTASYDGYTF. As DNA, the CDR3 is TGTGCCAGCAGCGTAAGGACAGCCTCGTACGATGGCTACACCTTC.

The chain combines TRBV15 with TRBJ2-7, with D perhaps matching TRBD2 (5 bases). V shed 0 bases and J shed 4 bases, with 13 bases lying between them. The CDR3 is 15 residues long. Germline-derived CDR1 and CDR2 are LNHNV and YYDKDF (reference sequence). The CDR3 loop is CATSREIRSGYEQYF. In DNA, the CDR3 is TGTGCCACCAGCAGAGAAATACGTTCGGGGTACGAGCAGTACTTC.